The subject of this entry is one T cell receptor (beta chain). Antigen: not known. The entry originates in a study of vaccination effects on CD4 cells after COVID-19. TCRdb keeps only in-frame clones here, not all; method: immunoSEQ multiplex PCR. The profile shows about 73,000 clones, 78% of them singletons. The CDR3 spans 13 residues. The V gene lost 6 bases and the J gene lost 1 base, with 9 bases spanning the gap. Germline CDR1 is SNHLY and CDR2 is FYNNEI. Before any sequencing was done, the ViraFEST assay used viral peptide pools to expand antigen-specific CD4+ T cells. Once cultured for approximately ten days, the cells underwent separation to obtain CD4+ T cells. None of these healthy vaccinees had been infected with SARS-CoV-2 before vaccination.

The TCR originated in a human donor who received a COVID-19 vaccine. The sequences come from CD4+ T cells from PBMCs cultured with SARS-CoV-2 spike peptides, collected before COVID-19 vaccination. This chain connects TRBV2 to TRBJ1-1; D is unresolved. CDR3 residues: CASSGRWNTEAFF. In DNA form, the CDR3 reads TGTGCCAGCAGCGGAAGGTGGAACACTGAAGCTTTCTTT.